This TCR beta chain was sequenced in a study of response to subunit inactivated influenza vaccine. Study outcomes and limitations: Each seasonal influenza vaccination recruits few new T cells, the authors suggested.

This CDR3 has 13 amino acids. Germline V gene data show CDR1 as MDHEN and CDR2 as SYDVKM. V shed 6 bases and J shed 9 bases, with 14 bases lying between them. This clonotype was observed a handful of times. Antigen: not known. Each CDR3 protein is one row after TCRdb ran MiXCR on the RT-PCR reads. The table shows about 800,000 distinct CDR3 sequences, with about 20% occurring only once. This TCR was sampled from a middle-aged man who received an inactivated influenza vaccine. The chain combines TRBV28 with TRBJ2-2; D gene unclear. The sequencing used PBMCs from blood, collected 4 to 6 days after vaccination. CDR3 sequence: CASSRTQDRELFF. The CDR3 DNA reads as TGTGCCAGCAGCCGCACCCAAGACCGGGAGCTGTTTTTT. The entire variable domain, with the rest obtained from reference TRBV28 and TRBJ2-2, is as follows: DVKVTQSSRYLVKRTGEKVFLECVQDMDHENMFWYRQDPGLGLRLIYFSYDVKMKEKGDIPEGYSVSREKKERFSLILESASTNQTSMYLCASSRTQDRELFFGEGSRLTVL.